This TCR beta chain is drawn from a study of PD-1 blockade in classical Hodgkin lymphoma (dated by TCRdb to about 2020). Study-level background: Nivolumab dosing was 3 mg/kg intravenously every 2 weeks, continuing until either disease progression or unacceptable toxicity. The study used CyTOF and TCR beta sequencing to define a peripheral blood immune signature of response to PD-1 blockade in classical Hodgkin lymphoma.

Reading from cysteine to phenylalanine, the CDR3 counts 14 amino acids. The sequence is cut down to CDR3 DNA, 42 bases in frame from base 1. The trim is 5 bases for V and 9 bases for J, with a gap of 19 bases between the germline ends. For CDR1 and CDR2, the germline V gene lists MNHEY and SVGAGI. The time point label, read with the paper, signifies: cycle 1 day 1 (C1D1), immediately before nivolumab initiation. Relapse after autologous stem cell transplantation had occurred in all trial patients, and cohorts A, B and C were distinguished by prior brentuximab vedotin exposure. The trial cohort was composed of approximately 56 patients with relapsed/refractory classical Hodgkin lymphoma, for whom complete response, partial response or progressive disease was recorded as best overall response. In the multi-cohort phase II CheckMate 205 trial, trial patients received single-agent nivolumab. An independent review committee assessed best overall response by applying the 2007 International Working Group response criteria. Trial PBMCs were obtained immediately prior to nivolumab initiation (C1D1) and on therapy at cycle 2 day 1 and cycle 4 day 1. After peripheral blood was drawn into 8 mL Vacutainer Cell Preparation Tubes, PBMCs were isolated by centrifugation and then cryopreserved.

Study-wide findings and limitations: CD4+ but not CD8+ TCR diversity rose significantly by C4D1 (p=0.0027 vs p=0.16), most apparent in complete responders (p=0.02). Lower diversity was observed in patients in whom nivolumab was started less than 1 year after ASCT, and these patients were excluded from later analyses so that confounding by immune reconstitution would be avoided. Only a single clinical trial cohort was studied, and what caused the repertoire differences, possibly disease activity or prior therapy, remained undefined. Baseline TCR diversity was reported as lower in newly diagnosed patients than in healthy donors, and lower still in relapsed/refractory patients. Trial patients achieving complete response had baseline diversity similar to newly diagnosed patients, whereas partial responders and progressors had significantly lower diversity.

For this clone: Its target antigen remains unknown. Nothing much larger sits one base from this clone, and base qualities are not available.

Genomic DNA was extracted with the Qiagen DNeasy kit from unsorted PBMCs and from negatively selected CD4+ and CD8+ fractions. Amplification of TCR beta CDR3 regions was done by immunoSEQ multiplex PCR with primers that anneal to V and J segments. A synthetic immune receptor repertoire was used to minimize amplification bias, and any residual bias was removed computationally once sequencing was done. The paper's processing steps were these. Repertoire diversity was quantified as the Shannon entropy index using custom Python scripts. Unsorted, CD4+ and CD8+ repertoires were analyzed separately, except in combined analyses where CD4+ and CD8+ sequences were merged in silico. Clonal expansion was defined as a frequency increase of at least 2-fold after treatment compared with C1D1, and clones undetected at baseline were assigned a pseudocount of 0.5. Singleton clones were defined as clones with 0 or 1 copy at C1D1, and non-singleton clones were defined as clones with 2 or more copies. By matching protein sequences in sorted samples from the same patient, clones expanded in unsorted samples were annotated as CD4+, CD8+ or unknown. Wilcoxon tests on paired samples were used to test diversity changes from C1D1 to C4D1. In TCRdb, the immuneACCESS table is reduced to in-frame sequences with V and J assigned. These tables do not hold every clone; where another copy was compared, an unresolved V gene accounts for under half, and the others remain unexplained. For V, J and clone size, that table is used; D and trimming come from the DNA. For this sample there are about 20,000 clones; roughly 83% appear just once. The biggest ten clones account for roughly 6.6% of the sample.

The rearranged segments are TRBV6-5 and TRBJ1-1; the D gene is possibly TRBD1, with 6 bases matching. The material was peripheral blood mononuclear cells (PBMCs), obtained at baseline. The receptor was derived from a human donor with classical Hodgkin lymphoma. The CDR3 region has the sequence CASSEKGDGRKAFF. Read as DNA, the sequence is TGTGCCAGCAGTGAAAAGGGGGATGGGCGTAAAGCTTTCTTT.